The rows below give T cell receptor beta chains drawn from one sample of a study of shared clonotypes between healthy human individuals. Measured with immunoSEQ multiplex PCR; TCRdb has only the in-frame clones, and not every one. The sample records about 590,000 clones, 95% to 96% being singletons. Sequencing was performed on naive CD8+ T cells sorted from blood. The receptors originated from a woman younger than 45 in good health. The CDR3 runs from the conserved cysteine through the conserved F or W. D genes are given only for firm matches. Size is omitted from some rows. Given values are once, few, many or a class for expanded clones.

clone_size	v_call	d_call	j_call	cdr3_nt	cdr3_aa
-	TRBV9	-	TRBJ1-5	TGTGCCAGCAGCGCCTGGGGGGACAGCAATCAGCCCCAGCATTTT	CASSAWGDSNQPQHF
-	TRBV4-1	TRBD2	TRBJ2-3	TGCGCCAGCAGCCATAAAGCGGGAGTCCTCGCAGATACGCAGTATTTT	CASSHKAGVLADTQYF
-	TRBV9	TRBD1	TRBJ2-2	TGTGCCAGCAGCCATAAAGGGACAGGGGGGGACACCGGGGAGCTGTTTTTT	CASSHKGTGGDTGELFF
-	TRBV5-5	-	TRBJ2-1	TGTGCCAGCTCCCCGGCGCGGAGCTACAATGAGCAGTTCTTC	CASSPARSYNEQFF
-	TRBV5-6	TRBD1	TRBJ1-6	TGTGCCAGCAGCTCCGGGACAGGGGTGTCACCCCTCCACTTT	CASSSGTGVSPLHF
-	TRBV25-1	-	TRBJ2-2	TGTGCCAGCAGTGACTATCTAGCGCAGGCGAACACCGGGGAGCTGTTTTTT	CASSDYLAQANTGELFF
-	TRBV5-1	TRBD2	TRBJ2-7	TGCGCCAGCAGCTCCCCGGGACAGGGAGGACTAGCGGGTACTCCGATCTACGAGCAGTACTTC	CASSSPGQGGLAGTPIYEQYF
-	TRBV9	-	TRBJ2-1	TGTGCCAGCAGCGCGGACAGCAATGAGCAGTTCTTC	CASSADSNEQFF
-	TRBV2	-	TRBJ2-3	TGTGCCAGCAGCCAGGAGGGGTCCACAGATACGCAGTATTTT	CASSQEGSTDTQYF
-	TRBV5-4	-	TRBJ1-4	TGTGCCAGCCAGACAGAGTCGCAGGAAAAACTGTTTTTT	CASQTESQEKLFF
-	TRBV9	-	TRBJ2-7	TGTGCCAGCAGCCCCACAGGGAGCTACGAGCAGTACTTC	CASSPTGSYEQYF
few	TRBV27	TRBD1	TRBJ1-1	TGTGCCAGCAGTTGGGACAGGGGGAACACTGAAGCTTTCTTT	CASSWDRGNTEAFF
-	TRBV19	-	TRBJ2-5	TGTGCCAGTACTGATGGGCGGGGACCGCAAGAGACCCAGTACTTC	CASTDGRGPQETQYF
once	TRBV4-1	-	TRBJ2-3	TGCGCCAGCAGCCACGTATGGAGGGAGCGCACAGATACGCAGTATTTT	CASSHVWRERTDTQYF
few	TRBV7-9	-	TRBJ1-5	TGTGCCAGCAGGATAGGGGATCAGCCCCAGCATTTT	CASRIGDQPQHF
-	TRBV7-3	TRBD1	TRBJ1-2	TGTGCCAGCAGCTCGACAGGGGACTATGGCTACACCTTC	CASSSTGDYGYTF
-	TRBV28	-	TRBJ2-1	TGTGCCAGCAGTTTATTAGCATTTGGCGAGAGCAATGAGCAGTTCTTC	CASSLLAFGESNEQFF
-	TRBV11-2	-	TRBJ2-1	TGTGCCAGCAGCTTAAACAATGAGCAGTTCTTC	CASSLNNEQFF
-	TRBV28	TRBD1	TRBJ1-1	TGTGCCAGCAGTTACGGACAGGGGGCGGGCACTGAAGCTTTCTTT	CASSYGQGAGTEAFF
-	TRBV5-3	TRBD2	TRBJ2-1	TGTGCCAGAAGCTTGGCCCCCCAGGGAGGGTACAACAATGAGCAGTTCTTC	CARSLAPQGGYNNEQFF
-	TRBV7-8	TRBD2	TRBJ2-2	TGTGCCAGCAGCCATCAGCGGGAGGGTGCCGGGGAGCTGTTTTTT	CASSHQREGAGELFF
-	TRBV28	TRBD2	TRBJ2-1	TGTGCCAGCAGTTTAAGTAGCGGGGGCTCCTACAATGAGCAGTTCTTC	CASSLSSGGSYNEQFF
-	TRBV2	TRBD2	TRBJ2-1	TGTGCCGGAGCTAAAGGCGGGAGACCCTACAATGAGCAGTTCTTC	CAGAKGGRPYNEQFF
once	TRBV7-9	-	TRBJ1-2	TGTGCCAGCAGCTTCGGCTATGGCTACACCTTC	CASSFGYGYTF
-	TRBV4-1	-	TRBJ1-2	TGCGCTAGCAGCCAATCGCAGGCCCAATATGGCTACACCTTC	CASSQSQAQYGYTF
-	TRBV5-6	-	TRBJ2-7	TGTGCCAGCAGCTATCTGACAGGTTCCTACGAGCAGTACTTC	CASSYLTGSYEQYF
-	TRBV9	TRBD2	TRBJ2-3	TGTGCCAGCTCCGGGAAGGGGACTAGCGGGAGGGCCGGCACAGATACGCAGTATTTT	CASSGKGTSGRAGTDTQYF
-	TRBV30	-	TRBJ1-5	TGTGCCTGGAGTGTACAGTCGGGGTTTCCCGGAAATCAGCCCCAGCATTTT	CAWSVQSGFPGNQPQHF